A selection of T cell receptor beta chains follows, all from one sample in a study of blood T cell repertoires in COVID-19. Profiled with immunoSEQ multiplex PCR; TCRdb holds only in-frame clones, not every one. The sample has 68,000 or so clones; around 90% are singletons. The sequenced sample was peripheral blood. All receptors derive from a man aged 50 to 59 with COVID-19, enrolled during active disease. Each CDR3 is given with its conserved first and last residue. Fields, in order: V gene, D gene, clone size, J gene, CDR3 DNA, CDR3 protein. D genes are given only for firm matches. For some rows the clone size is stated as once, few or many, or as a class when expanded; others skip it.

v_call: TRBV21-1; d_call: -; clone_size: -; j_call: TRBJ2-7; cdr3_nt: TGTGCCAGCAGCAAAGTAACGAGACAGGGGACCACTCTGTGCTCCTACGAGCAGTACTTC; cdr3_aa: CASSKVTRQGTTLCSYEQYF
v_call: TRBV5-1; d_call: -; clone_size: -; j_call: TRBJ2-7; cdr3_nt: TGCGCCAGCGGGGGCCTAGCGGACTCCTACGAGCAGTACTTC; cdr3_aa: CASGGLADSYEQYF
v_call: TRBV3-1/TRBV3-2; d_call: -; clone_size: -; j_call: TRBJ2-6; cdr3_nt: TGTGCCAGCAGCCAACAGGGCTCTGGGGCCAACGTCCTGACTTTC; cdr3_aa: CASSQQGSGANVLTF
v_call: TRBV15; d_call: -; clone_size: -; j_call: TRBJ1-1; cdr3_nt: TGTGCCACCAGCAGTGACCGGCAGGGCACTGAAGCTTTCTTT; cdr3_aa: CATSSDRQGTEAFF
v_call: TRBV5-4; d_call: -; clone_size: -; j_call: TRBJ2-3; cdr3_nt: TGTGCCAGCAGCTTGGGTCCCGGGACAAGCACAGATACGCAGTATTTT; cdr3_aa: CASSLGPGTSTDTQYF
v_call: TRBV4-1; d_call: TRBD2; clone_size: -; j_call: TRBJ2-7; cdr3_nt: TGCGCCAGCAGCCAAACTAGCGAGGCCTACGAGCAGTACTTC; cdr3_aa: CASSQTSEAYEQYF
v_call: TRBV20-1; d_call: -; clone_size: -; j_call: TRBJ2-4; cdr3_nt: TGCAGTGCCAGACCGGAGCCCTGGTACTTC; cdr3_aa: CSARPEPWYF
v_call: TRBV5-6; d_call: -; clone_size: -; j_call: TRBJ2-1; cdr3_nt: TGTGCCAGCAGCCTAAACAATGAGCAGTTCTTC; cdr3_aa: CASSLNNEQFF
v_call: TRBV9; d_call: -; clone_size: once; j_call: TRBJ2-1; cdr3_nt: TGTGCCAGCAGCGTAGGGGAGATCAATGAGCAGTTCTTC; cdr3_aa: CASSVGEINEQFF
v_call: TRBV2; d_call: TRBD1; clone_size: -; j_call: TRBJ1-2; cdr3_nt: TGTGCCAGCAGGGACAGGGGCTATGGCTACACCTTC; cdr3_aa: CASRDRGYGYTF
v_call: TRBV4-3; d_call: -; clone_size: -; j_call: TRBJ2-1; cdr3_nt: TGCGCCAGCAGCCAATATCAGCAGGGGAATGAGCAGTTCTTC; cdr3_aa: CASSQYQQGNEQFF
v_call: TRBV7-2; d_call: TRBD1; clone_size: -; j_call: TRBJ1-4; cdr3_nt: TGTGCCAGCAGCCCTCAGGGGACAGGAAATGAAAAACTGTTTTTT; cdr3_aa: CASSPQGTGNEKLFF
v_call: TRBV28; d_call: TRBD2; clone_size: -; j_call: TRBJ2-7; cdr3_nt: TGTGCCAGCAGTTTAACCCCCCCTTGGCGGGAGGCGGCCTACGAGCAGTACTTC; cdr3_aa: CASSLTPPWREAAYEQYF
v_call: TRBV19; d_call: -; clone_size: -; j_call: TRBJ2-6; cdr3_nt: TGTGCCAGTATTGCGTTGTTTTCTGGGGCCAACGTCCTGACTTTC; cdr3_aa: CASIALFSGANVLTF
v_call: TRBV10-3; d_call: TRBD2; clone_size: -; j_call: TRBJ2-3; cdr3_nt: TGTGCCATCAGTGAGGGACTAGCGGGAGGGGGAGATACGCAGTATTTT; cdr3_aa: CAISEGLAGGGDTQYF
v_call: TRBV5-1; d_call: TRBD1; clone_size: -; j_call: TRBJ2-7; cdr3_nt: TGCGCCAGCAGCTTTACAGGGGACGGCTACGAGCAGTACTTC; cdr3_aa: CASSFTGDGYEQYF
v_call: TRBV5-5; d_call: -; clone_size: -; j_call: TRBJ2-7; cdr3_nt: TGTGCCAGCAGCTTAACACGGACTCAAATTAAGGAGCAGTACTTC; cdr3_aa: CASSLTRTQIKEQYF
v_call: TRBV11-2; d_call: TRBD1; clone_size: -; j_call: TRBJ2-1; cdr3_nt: TGTGCCAGCAGCCACTACCGGACAGGCTTCGATGAGCAGTTCTTC; cdr3_aa: CASSHYRTGFDEQFF
v_call: TRBV5-1; d_call: -; clone_size: -; j_call: TRBJ1-2; cdr3_nt: TGCGCCAGCCACGCCGGGGGTTCTGTTAACTATGGCTACACCTTC; cdr3_aa: CASHAGGSVNYGYTF
v_call: TRBV5-1; d_call: TRBD1; clone_size: -; j_call: TRBJ2-6; cdr3_nt: TGCGCCAGCAGTCAGGGGGCAGCGGGTGGAGGGGCCAACGTCCTGACTTTC; cdr3_aa: CASSQGAAGGGANVLTF
v_call: TRBV19; d_call: -; clone_size: -; j_call: TRBJ1-1; cdr3_nt: TGTGCCAGTAGTCGGAGGGTTGAGAACACTGAAGCTTTCTTT; cdr3_aa: CASSRRVENTEAFF
v_call: TRBV30; d_call: -; clone_size: -; j_call: TRBJ2-5; cdr3_nt: TGTGCCTGGGACACAGGGGAGGTGACCCAGTACTTC; cdr3_aa: CAWDTGEVTQYF
v_call: TRBV11-2; d_call: TRBD2; clone_size: -; j_call: TRBJ2-5; cdr3_nt: TGTGCCAGCAAACCGATAGCGGGAGGAGAGACCCAGTACTTC; cdr3_aa: CASKPIAGGETQYF
v_call: TRBV19; d_call: -; clone_size: -; j_call: TRBJ1-6; cdr3_nt: TGTGCCAGTAGTAGAGACCCGGTACGCTCCTATAATTCACCCCTCCACTTT; cdr3_aa: CASSRDPVRSYNSPLHF
v_call: TRBV10-3; d_call: -; clone_size: -; j_call: TRBJ1-2; cdr3_nt: TGTGCCACCGTGGGGCAGGCCTACGGCTACACCTTC; cdr3_aa: CATVGQAYGYTF
v_call: TRBV7-9; d_call: -; clone_size: -; j_call: TRBJ2-5; cdr3_nt: TGTGCCAGCAGCCTCGCGACAGAATTCTACCAAGAGACCCAGTACTTC; cdr3_aa: CASSLATEFYQETQYF
v_call: TRBV7-2; d_call: TRBD1; clone_size: once; j_call: TRBJ1-6; cdr3_nt: TGTGCCAGCAGCCTGGACAGGGTGAATTCACCCCTCCACTTT; cdr3_aa: CASSLDRVNSPLHF
v_call: TRBV29-1; d_call: -; clone_size: -; j_call: TRBJ2-7; cdr3_nt: TGCAGCGTTGGCTCGCCAGAAGCCTACGAGCAGTACTTC; cdr3_aa: CSVGSPEAYEQYF
v_call: TRBV10-3; d_call: -; clone_size: -; j_call: TRBJ2-7; cdr3_nt: TGTGCCATCAGCGAAACTAGCTACAGCTACGAGCAGTACTTC; cdr3_aa: CAISETSYSYEQYF
v_call: TRBV25-1; d_call: -; clone_size: -; j_call: TRBJ1-1; cdr3_nt: TGTGCCAGCAGTGAACCCAGGGAGGGAGACACTGAAGCTTTCTTT; cdr3_aa: CASSEPREGDTEAFF
v_call: TRBV28; d_call: -; clone_size: -; j_call: TRBJ2-3; cdr3_nt: TGTGCCAGCAGTTTTCTAAGCGGGACAGATACGCAGTATTTT; cdr3_aa: CASSFLSGTDTQYF
v_call: TRBV30; d_call: -; clone_size: -; j_call: TRBJ1-3; cdr3_nt: TGTGCCTGGAGTCCCCAATGGACAGCCAGCTCTGGAAACACCATATATTTT; cdr3_aa: CAWSPQWTASSGNTIYF
v_call: TRBV6-2/TRBV6-3; d_call: TRBD1; clone_size: -; j_call: TRBJ2-7; cdr3_nt: TGTGCCAGCAGTTATGGGACAGGGTACTACGAGCAGTACTTC; cdr3_aa: CASSYGTGYYEQYF
v_call: TRBV3-1/TRBV3-2; d_call: TRBD2; clone_size: -; j_call: TRBJ2-3; cdr3_nt: TGTGCCAGCAGCCCGGGCCTAGCGGAGGGCACAGATACGCAGTATTTT; cdr3_aa: CASSPGLAEGTDTQYF
v_call: TRBV7-2; d_call: -; clone_size: -; j_call: TRBJ1-3; cdr3_nt: TGTGCCAGCAGCTTAGATCCAGGGAGGAGCGGAAACACCATATATTTT; cdr3_aa: CASSLDPGRSGNTIYF
v_call: TRBV29-1; d_call: -; clone_size: -; j_call: TRBJ1-4; cdr3_nt: TGCAGCGCTAGGTCGAGGCAGGGCCGAGAAAAACTGTTTTTT; cdr3_aa: CSARSRQGREKLFF
v_call: TRBV27; d_call: -; clone_size: -; j_call: TRBJ2-1; cdr3_nt: TGTGCCAGCAGTTTAACATACCCCCCCAATGAGCAGTTCTTC; cdr3_aa: CASSLTYPPNEQFF
v_call: TRBV25-1; d_call: TRBD1; clone_size: once; j_call: TRBJ2-7; cdr3_nt: TGTGCCAGCAGCATCGGGACAGGGTCCTACGAGCAGTACTTC; cdr3_aa: CASSIGTGSYEQYF
v_call: TRBV11-2; d_call: -; clone_size: -; j_call: TRBJ2-3; cdr3_nt: TGTGCCAGCAGCTTAGATTTCACCGCGAAGACGCAGTATTTT; cdr3_aa: CASSLDFTAKTQYF
v_call: TRBV2; d_call: -; clone_size: -; j_call: TRBJ2-3; cdr3_nt: TGTGCCAGAACAGGGACAGATACGCAGTATTTT; cdr3_aa: CARTGTDTQYF
v_call: TRBV5-5; d_call: -; clone_size: -; j_call: TRBJ1-3; cdr3_nt: TGTGCCAGCAGCCTGTACCCCGGGACATACACTGGAAACACCATATATTTT; cdr3_aa: CASSLYPGTYTGNTIYF
v_call: TRBV7-2; d_call: TRBD2; clone_size: -; j_call: TRBJ2-1; cdr3_nt: TGTGCCAGCAGCTCCTACCGCGGGGGGACTGAGCAGTTCTTC; cdr3_aa: CASSSYRGGTEQFF
v_call: TRBV30; d_call: -; clone_size: -; j_call: TRBJ2-7; cdr3_nt: TGTGCCTGGAGTGTAGCCGGGAGCTCCTACGAGCAGTACTTC; cdr3_aa: CAWSVAGSSYEQYF
v_call: TRBV30; d_call: TRBD2; clone_size: -; j_call: TRBJ2-2; cdr3_nt: TGTGCCTGGGGTAGCGGGAGGGCACCCGGGGAGCTGTTTTTT; cdr3_aa: CAWGSGRAPGELFF
v_call: TRBV7-2; d_call: -; clone_size: few; j_call: TRBJ2-7; cdr3_nt: TGTGCCAGCAGCTTAGGACTATCGACCTACGAGCAGTACTTC; cdr3_aa: CASSLGLSTYEQYF
v_call: TRBV5-1; d_call: TRBD1; clone_size: -; j_call: TRBJ2-2; cdr3_nt: TGCGCCAGCAGCTTCCCCACAGCTAGGGGGCTGATCGGGGAGCTGTTTTTT; cdr3_aa: CASSFPTARGLIGELFF
v_call: TRBV4-2; d_call: -; clone_size: -; j_call: TRBJ2-1; cdr3_nt: TGTGCCAGCAGCCAAGTTATGGGCCCGCCCCGGAATGAGCAGTTCTTC; cdr3_aa: CASSQVMGPPRNEQFF
v_call: TRBV9; d_call: -; clone_size: -; j_call: TRBJ1-5; cdr3_nt: TGTGCCAGCAGCGTAGCCGGGGAGGGTCAGCCCCAGCATTTT; cdr3_aa: CASSVAGEGQPQHF
v_call: TRBV30; d_call: TRBD1; clone_size: -; j_call: TRBJ1-2; cdr3_nt: TGTGCCTGGAGTGTTGGACAGGGACATGGCTACACCTTC; cdr3_aa: CAWSVGQGHGYTF
v_call: TRBV27; d_call: TRBD1; clone_size: -; j_call: TRBJ1-2; cdr3_nt: TGTGCCAGCAGTCCACTCGGGACAGGGGGCGTAGGCTATGGCTACACCTTC; cdr3_aa: CASSPLGTGGVGYGYTF
v_call: TRBV19; d_call: -; clone_size: few; j_call: TRBJ2-7; cdr3_nt: TGTGCCAGTAGTAGCGGTTTCGAGCAGTACTTC; cdr3_aa: CASSSGFEQYF
v_call: TRBV2; d_call: -; clone_size: few; j_call: TRBJ1-1; cdr3_nt: TGTGCCAGCAGGGAGGAGGCGGGCACTGAAGCTTTCTTT; cdr3_aa: CASREEAGTEAFF
v_call: TRBV30; d_call: TRBD2; clone_size: -; j_call: TRBJ2-3; cdr3_nt: TGTGCCTGGAGTCCGGGACTAGCGGAGGGCACAGATACGCAGTATTTT; cdr3_aa: CAWSPGLAEGTDTQYF
v_call: TRBV6-6; d_call: -; clone_size: -; j_call: TRBJ2-7; cdr3_nt: TGTGCCAGCAGTCCCGTCCTTCGGGCCCAGGGATATAACTACGAGCAGTACTTC; cdr3_aa: CASSPVLRAQGYNYEQYF
v_call: TRBV10-2; d_call: TRBD1; clone_size: -; j_call: TRBJ2-7; cdr3_nt: TGCGCCAGCGTCAGGGGGACCTTAGCTGCCGAGCAGTACTTC; cdr3_aa: CASVRGTLAAEQYF
v_call: TRBV30; d_call: TRBD1; clone_size: -; j_call: TRBJ1-1; cdr3_nt: TGTGCCTGGAGTGTTGGGGGGACAGACACTGAAGCTTTCTTT; cdr3_aa: CAWSVGGTDTEAFF
v_call: TRBV7-2; d_call: -; clone_size: -; j_call: TRBJ1-6; cdr3_nt: TGTGCCAGCAGCTTTATAAGAGGAGTTGCCGATAATTCACCCCTCCACTTT; cdr3_aa: CASSFIRGVADNSPLHF
v_call: TRBV29-1; d_call: TRBD1; clone_size: -; j_call: TRBJ1-2; cdr3_nt: TGCAGCGTCGTCCGGGACAGGGGCCGTGACTACACCTTC; cdr3_aa: CSVVRDRGRDYTF
v_call: TRBV6-5; d_call: TRBD1; clone_size: -; j_call: TRBJ1-2; cdr3_nt: TGTGCCAGCAGAAATACAGGGGGAGGAGGTGGCTACACCTTC; cdr3_aa: CASRNTGGGGGYTF